The source of this TCR beta chain is a study of blood T cell repertoires in COVID-19. Across the whole study: Acute and convalescent COVID-19 samples came from the United States, Italy and Spain. From T cells, B-cell-depleted T cells, or PBMCs came the material, which was cDNA or gDNA.

In the study's own analysis: Cell counts per sample came from amplifying reference gene primers. The repertoire was sequenced with immunoSEQ multiplex PCR; TCRdb's copy has only in-frame clones and lacks some. V and J calls and clone size come straight from that table; D and trimming were deduced from the DNA. There are 140,000 to 150,000 clones in the sample; less than 90% occur only once, and around 40% lies in the top ten. The CDR3 is 12 amino acids. V was pared by 8 bases and J by 5 bases, with 12 bases between. Per the germline V gene, CDR1 is MGHDK and CDR2 is SYGVNS. This clonotype originated in a human donor in a cohort sampled during active COVID-19. The specimen was peripheral blood. The J gene is TRBJ1-1, the V gene TRBV25-1; D unclear. The CDR3: CASAPAGTEAFF. CDR3 coding DNA: TGTGCCAGCGCCCCGGCGGGGACTGAAGCTTTCTTT.